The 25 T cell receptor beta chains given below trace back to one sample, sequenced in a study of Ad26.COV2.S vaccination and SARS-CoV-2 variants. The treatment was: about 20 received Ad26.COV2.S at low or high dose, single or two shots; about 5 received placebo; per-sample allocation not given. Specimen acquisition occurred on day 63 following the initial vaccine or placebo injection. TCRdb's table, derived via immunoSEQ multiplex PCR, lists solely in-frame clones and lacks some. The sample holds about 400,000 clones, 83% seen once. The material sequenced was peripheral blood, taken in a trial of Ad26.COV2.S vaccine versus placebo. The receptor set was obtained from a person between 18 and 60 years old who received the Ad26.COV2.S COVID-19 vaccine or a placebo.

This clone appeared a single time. CDR3: CASSPGGDDHEQYF. CDR3 nucleotide sequence: TGTGCCAGCAGCCCGGGCGGGGACGACCACGAGCAGTACTTC. The J gene is TRBJ2-7, the V gene TRBV9; perhaps TRBD2 as D (6 bases). The V end lost 4 bases, the J end lost 5 bases, and 16 bases lay between the germline ends. This CDR3 region has 14 residues. Germline values: CDR1 SGDLS, CDR2 YYNGEE. The complete variable domain, with remaining parts taken from reference TRBV9 and TRBJ2-7, reads DSGVTQTPKHLITATGQRVTLRCSPRSGDLSVYWYQQSLDQGLQFLIQYYNGEERAKGNILERFSAQQFPDLHSELNLSSLELGDSALYFCASSPGGDDHEQYFGPGTRLTVT.

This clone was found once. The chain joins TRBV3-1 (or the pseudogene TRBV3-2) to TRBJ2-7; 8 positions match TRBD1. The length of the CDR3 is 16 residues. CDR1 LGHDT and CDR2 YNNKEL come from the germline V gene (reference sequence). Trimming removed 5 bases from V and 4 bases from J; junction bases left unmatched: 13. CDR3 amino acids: CASSSPATGEQYEQYF. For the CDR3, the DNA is TGTGCCAGCAGCAGCCCTGCGACAGGGGAGCAATACGAGCAGTACTTC.

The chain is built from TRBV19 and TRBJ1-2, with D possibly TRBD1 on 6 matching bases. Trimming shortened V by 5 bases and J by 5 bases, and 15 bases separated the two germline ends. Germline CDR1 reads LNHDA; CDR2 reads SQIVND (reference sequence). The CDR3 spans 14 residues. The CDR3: CASSYTTGGYGYTF. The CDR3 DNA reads TGTGCCAGTAGTTATACGACAGGTGGATATGGCTACACCTTC. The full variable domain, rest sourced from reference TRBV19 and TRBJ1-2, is DGGITQSPKYLFRKEGQNVTLSCEQNLNHDAMYWYRQDPGQGLRLIYYSQIVNDFQKGDIAEGYSVSREKKESFPLTVTSAQKNPTAFYLCASSYTTGGYGYTFGSGTRLTVV.

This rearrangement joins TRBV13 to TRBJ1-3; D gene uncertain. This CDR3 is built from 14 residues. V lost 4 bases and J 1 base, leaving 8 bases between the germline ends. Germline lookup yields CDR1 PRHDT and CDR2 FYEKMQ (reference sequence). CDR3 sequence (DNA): TGTGCCAGCAGCTCCGGGCCTTCTGGAAACACCATATATTTT. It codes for CASSSGPSGNTIYF.

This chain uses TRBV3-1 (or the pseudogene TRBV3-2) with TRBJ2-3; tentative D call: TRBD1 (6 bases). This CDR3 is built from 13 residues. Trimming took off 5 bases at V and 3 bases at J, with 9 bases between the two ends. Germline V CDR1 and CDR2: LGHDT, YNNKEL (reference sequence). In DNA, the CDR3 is TGTGCCAGCAGCGTAGGGGGAACAGATACGCAGTATTTT. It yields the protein CASSVGGTDTQYF.

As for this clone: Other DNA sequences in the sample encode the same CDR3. The CDR3 is CASSLEETQYF. CDR3 nucleotides: TGCGCCAGCAGCCTAGAAGAGACCCAGTACTTC. The gene calls are TRBV5-1 and TRBJ2-5; D ambiguous. Trimming removed 4 bases from V and 3 bases from J, with 4 bases in between. CDR1 SGHRS and CDR2 YFSETQ come from the germline V gene. The CDR3 extends over 11 amino acids.

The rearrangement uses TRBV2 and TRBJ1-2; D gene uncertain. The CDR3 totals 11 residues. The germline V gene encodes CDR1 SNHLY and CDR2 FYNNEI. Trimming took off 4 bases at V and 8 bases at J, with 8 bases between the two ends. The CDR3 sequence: CASSGQSGYTF. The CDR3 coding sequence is TGTGCCAGCAGTGGGCAGAGCGGCTACACCTTC.

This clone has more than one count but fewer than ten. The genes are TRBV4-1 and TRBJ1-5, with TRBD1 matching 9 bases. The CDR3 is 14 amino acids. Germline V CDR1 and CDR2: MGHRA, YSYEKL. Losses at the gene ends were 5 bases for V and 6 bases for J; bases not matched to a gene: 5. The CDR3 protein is CASSSTGGSQPQHF. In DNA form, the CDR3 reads TGCGCCAGCAGCAGTACAGGGGGCAGTCAGCCCCAGCATTTT.

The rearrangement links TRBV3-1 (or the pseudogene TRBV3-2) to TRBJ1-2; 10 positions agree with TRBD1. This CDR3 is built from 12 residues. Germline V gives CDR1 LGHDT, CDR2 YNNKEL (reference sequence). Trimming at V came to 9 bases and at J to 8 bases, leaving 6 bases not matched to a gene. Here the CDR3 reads CARGTGAWGYTF. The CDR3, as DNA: TGTGCCAGAGGGACAGGGGCTTGGGGCTACACCTTC.

CDR3 residues: CASSQTASGANVLTF. The DNA for the CDR3 is TGTGCCAGCAGCCAAACAGCCTCTGGGGCCAACGTCCTGACTTTC. The chain links TRBV11-2 to TRBJ2-6; D is unclear. V was pared by 5 bases and J by 0 bases, with 8 bases between. The length of the CDR3 is 15 residues. Germline CDR1 reads SGHAT; CDR2 reads FQNNGV.

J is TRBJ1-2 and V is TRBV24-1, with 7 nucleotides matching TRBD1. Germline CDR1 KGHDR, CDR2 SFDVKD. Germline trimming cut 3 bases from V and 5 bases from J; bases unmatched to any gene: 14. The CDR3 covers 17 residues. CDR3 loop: CATSDPNRDSYNYGYTF. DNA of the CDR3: TGTGCCACCAGTGATCCCAACCGGGACAGCTACAATTATGGCTACACCTTC.

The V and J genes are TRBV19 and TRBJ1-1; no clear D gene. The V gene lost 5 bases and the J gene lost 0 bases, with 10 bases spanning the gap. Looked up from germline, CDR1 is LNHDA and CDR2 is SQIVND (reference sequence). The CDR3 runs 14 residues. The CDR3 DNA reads TGTGCCAGTAGTCTCGGACTGATGAACACTGAAGCTTTCTTT. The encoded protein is CASSLGLMNTEAFF.

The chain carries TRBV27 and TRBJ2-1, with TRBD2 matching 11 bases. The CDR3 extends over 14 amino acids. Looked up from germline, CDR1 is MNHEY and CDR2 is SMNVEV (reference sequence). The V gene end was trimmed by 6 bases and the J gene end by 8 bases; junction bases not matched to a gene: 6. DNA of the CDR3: TGTGCCAGCAGCCCTAGCGGGAGGATAGATGAGCAGTTCTTC. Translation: CASSPSGRIDEQFF.

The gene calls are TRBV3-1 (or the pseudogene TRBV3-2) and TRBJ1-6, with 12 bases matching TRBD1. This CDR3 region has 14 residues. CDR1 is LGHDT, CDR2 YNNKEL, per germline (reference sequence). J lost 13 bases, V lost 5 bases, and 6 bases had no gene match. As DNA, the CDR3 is TGTGCCAGCAGCTTGGGGACAGGGGGCGACCCCCTCCACTTT. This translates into CASSLGTGGDPLHF.

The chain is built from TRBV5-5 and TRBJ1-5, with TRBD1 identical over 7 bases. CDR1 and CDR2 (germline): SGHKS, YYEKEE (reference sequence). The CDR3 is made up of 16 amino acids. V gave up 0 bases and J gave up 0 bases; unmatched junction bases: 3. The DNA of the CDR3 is TGTGCCAGCAGCTTGGAACAGGGGTATAGCAATCAGCCCCAGCATTTT. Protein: CASSLEQGYSNQPQHF.

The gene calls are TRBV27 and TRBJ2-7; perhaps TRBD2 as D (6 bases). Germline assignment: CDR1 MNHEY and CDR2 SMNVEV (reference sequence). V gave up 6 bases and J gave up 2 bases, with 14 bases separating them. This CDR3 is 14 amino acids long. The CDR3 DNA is TGTGCCAGCAGCTTGGCGTCGGGGGCCTACGAGCAGTACTTC. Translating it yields CASSLASGAYEQYF.

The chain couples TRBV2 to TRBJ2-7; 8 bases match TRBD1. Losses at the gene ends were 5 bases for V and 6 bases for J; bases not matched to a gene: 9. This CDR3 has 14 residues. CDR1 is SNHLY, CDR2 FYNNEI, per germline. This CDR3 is CASSYGQGSLEQYF. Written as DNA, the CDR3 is TGTGCCAGCAGTTACGGACAGGGTAGTCTCGAGCAGTACTTC.

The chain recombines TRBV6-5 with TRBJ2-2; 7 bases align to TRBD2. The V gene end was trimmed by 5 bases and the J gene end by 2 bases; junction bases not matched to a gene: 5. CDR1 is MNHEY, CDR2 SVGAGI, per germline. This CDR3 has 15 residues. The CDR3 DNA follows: TGTGCCAGCAGTCGCGGGACTACCAACACCGGGGAGCTGTTTTTT. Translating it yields CASSRGTTNTGELFF.

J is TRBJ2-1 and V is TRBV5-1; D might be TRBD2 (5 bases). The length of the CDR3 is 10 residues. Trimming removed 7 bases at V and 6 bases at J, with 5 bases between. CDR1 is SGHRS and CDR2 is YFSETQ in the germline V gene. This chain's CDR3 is CASRGNEQFF. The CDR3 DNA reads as TGCGCCAGCCGGGGCAATGAGCAGTTCTTC.

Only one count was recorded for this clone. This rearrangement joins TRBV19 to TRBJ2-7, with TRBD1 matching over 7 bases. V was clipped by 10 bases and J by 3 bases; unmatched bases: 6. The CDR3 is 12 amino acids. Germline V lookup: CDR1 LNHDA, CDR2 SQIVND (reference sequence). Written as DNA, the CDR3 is TGTGCCACCGGTACAGGGGACTACGAGCAGTACTTC. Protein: CATGTGDYEQYF.

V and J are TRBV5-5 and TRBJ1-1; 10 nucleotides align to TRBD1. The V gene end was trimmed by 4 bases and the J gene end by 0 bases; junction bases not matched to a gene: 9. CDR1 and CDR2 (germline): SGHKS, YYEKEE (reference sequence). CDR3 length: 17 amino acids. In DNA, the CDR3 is TGTGCCAGCAGCCCGGCCGGGACAGGGGTCATGAACACTGAAGCTTTCTTT. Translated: CASSPAGTGVMNTEAFF.

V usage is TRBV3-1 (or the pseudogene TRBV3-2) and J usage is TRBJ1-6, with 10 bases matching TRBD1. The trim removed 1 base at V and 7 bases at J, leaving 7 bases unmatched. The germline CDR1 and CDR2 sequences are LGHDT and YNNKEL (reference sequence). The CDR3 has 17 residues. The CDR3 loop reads CASSQGPRTGGNSPLHF. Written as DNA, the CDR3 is TGTGCCAGCAGCCAAGGACCGCGGACAGGGGGAAATTCACCCCTCCACTTT.

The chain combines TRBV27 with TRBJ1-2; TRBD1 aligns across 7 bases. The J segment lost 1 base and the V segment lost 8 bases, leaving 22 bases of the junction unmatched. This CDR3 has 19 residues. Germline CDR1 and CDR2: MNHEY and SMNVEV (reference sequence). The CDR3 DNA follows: TGTGCCAGCGTATACCCCCTGACCGGGACAGACCATATTAACTATGGCTACACCTTC. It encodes CASVYPLTGTDHINYGYTF.

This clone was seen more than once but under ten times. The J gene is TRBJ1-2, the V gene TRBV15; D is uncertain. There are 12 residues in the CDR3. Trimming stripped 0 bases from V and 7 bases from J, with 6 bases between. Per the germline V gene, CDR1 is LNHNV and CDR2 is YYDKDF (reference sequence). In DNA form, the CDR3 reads TGTGCCACCAGCAGAGATCGGAGTGGCTACACCTTC. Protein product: CATSRDRSGYTF.

The CDR3 region has the DNA TGCGCCAGCAGCTTGGGACAGGGGATCTATGGCTACACCTTC. This codes for CASSLGQGIYGYTF. The chain combines TRBV4-1 with TRBJ1-2; 10 nucleotides agree with TRBD1. With V trimmed by 5 bases and J by 4 bases, 4 bases remained unmatched. The CDR3 covers 14 residues. Germline CDR1 MGHRA, CDR2 YSYEKL.